Here is one T cell receptor (beta chain) with its context. Its antigen is still unknown. Germline assignment: CDR1 MNHEY and CDR2 SMNVEV (reference sequence). The CDR3 runs to 14 residues. Trimming cost V 3 bases and J 7 bases, with 13 bases left between them. This record belongs to a study of beta chain features in type 1 diabetes. Study-wide results and caveats: Patients' naive, central memory and regulatory TCRB repertoires appeared more alike than those of healthy donors. PCR might pick shorter templates more often, in the same way for patients and controls.

Every isolated RNA sample was fully reverse transcribed, so sequencing captured expressed TCRB transcripts. This table comes from immunoSEQ multiplex PCR, and its TCRdb copy is limited to in-frame clones, with some not included. The table lists a few hundred thousand clones, roughly 12% of them singletons, with about 0.018% in the top ten. The chain has TRBV27 and TRBJ1-5, with D perhaps TRBD1 (5 bases). Sequences were obtained from naive CD4+ T cells from blood. The receptor was derived from a man aged 18 to 30 in good health. The CDR3 here is CASSLGQTGQPQHF. CDR3 DNA: TGTGCCAGCAGTTTGGGGCAGACTGGCCAGCCCCAGCATTTT.